The present entry profiles one TCR beta chain with its context. Its antigen is unidentified. The sample originates from a study of vaccination effects on CD4 cells after COVID-19. Broader study findings: The authors studied few convalescent patients and collected no early post-infection timepoints. Of the vaccine-induced clones from healthy vaccinees, merely 1 of 255 recognized common cold coronaviruses as well.

Researchers isolated CD4+ T cells once 9 to 11 days of culture had elapsed. Having tested negative for nucleocapsid antibodies, the vaccine recipients showed no prior SARS-CoV-2 infection. Cells had half their medium changed to IL-2 medium on days 3 and 7. The data were produced by immunoSEQ multiplex PCR, yet TCRdb's version contains in-frame clones alone and is incomplete. Among 70,000 or so clones listed, about 74% were seen once. This TCR came from a human donor who received a COVID-19 vaccine. Sequenced material: CD4+ T cells from PBMCs cultured without peptide, taken before COVID-19 vaccination.

CDR3 in amino acids: CASSSPGQPGGYGYTF. Here the CDR3 DNA reads TGTGCCAGCAGCTCACCCGGACAGCCCGGGGGGTATGGCTACACCTTC. This sequence joins TRBV28 and TRBJ1-2; possible D gene TRBD1, 6 bases. The CDR3 spans 16 residues. The germline V and J ends were trimmed by 6 bases and 5 bases, with 22 bases remaining between them. CDR1 and CDR2 from the germline V gene are MDHEN and SYDVKM.